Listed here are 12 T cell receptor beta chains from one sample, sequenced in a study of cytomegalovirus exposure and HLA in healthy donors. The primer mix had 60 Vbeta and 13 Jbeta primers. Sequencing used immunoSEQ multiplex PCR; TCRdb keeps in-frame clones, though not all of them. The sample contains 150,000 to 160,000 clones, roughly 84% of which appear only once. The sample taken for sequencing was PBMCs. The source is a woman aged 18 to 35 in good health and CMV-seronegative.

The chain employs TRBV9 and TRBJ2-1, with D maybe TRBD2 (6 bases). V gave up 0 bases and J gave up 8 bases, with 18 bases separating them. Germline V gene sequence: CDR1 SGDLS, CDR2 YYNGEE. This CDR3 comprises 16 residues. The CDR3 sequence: CASSVGVAEIVDEQFF. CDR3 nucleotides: TGTGCCAGCAGCGTAGGGGTAGCGGAAATTGTCGATGAGCAGTTCTTC.

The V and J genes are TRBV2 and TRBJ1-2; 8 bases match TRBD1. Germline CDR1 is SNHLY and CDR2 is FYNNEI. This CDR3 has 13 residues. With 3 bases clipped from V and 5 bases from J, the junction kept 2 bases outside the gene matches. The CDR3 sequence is CASSDQGAYGYTF. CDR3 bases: TGTGCCAGCAGTGACCAGGGGGCGTATGGCTACACCTTC.

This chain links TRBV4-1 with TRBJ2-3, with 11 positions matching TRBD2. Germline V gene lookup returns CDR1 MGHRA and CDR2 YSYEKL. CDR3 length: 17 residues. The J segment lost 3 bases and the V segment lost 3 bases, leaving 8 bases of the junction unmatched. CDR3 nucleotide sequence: TGCGCCAGCAGCCAGGCTACCGGGACTAGCGGAACAGATACGCAGTATTTT. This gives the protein CASSQATGTSGTDTQYF.

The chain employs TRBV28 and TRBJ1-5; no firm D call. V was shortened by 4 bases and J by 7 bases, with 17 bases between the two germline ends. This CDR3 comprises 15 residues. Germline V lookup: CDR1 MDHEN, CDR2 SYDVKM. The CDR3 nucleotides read TGTGCCAGCAGTTCCCCCGGGGAAGGAGGACAGCCCCAGCATTTT. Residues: CASSSPGEGGQPQHF.

CDR3 amino acids: CASSARGRLAGDYEQYF. The DNA of the CDR3 is TGTGCCAGTAGTGCCCGAGGGAGACTAGCGGGGGACTACGAGCAGTACTTC. The chain joins TRBV19 to TRBJ2-7, with 12 bases fitting TRBD2. The CDR3 consists of 17 residues. Germline V CDR1 and CDR2: LNHDA, SQIVND (reference sequence). V lost 5 bases and J lost 3; bases outside the gene matches: 11.

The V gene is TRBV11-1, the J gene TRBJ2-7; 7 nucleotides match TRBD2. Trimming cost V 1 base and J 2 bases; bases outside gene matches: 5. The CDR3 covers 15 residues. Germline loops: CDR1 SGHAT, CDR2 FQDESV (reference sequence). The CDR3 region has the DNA TGTGCCAGCAGCTTAGTGCCTAGCGGAACCTACGAGCAGTACTTC. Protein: CASSLVPSGTYEQYF.

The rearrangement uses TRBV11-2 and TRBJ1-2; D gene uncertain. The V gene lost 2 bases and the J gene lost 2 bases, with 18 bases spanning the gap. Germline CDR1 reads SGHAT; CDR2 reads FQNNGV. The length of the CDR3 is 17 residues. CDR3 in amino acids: CASSLSPLPLVNYGYTF. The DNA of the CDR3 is TGTGCCAGCAGCTTATCCCCGCTCCCACTCGTAAACTATGGCTACACCTTC.

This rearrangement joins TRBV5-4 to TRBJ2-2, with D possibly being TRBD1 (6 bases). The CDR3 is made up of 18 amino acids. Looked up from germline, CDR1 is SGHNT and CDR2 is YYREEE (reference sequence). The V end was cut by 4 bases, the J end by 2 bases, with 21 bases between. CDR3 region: CASSPTAGTTFNTGELFF. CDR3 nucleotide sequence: TGTGCCAGCAGCCCGACTGCCGGGACAACCTTTAACACCGGGGAGCTGTTTTTT. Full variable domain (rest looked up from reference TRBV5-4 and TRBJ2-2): ETGVTQSPTHLIKTRGQQVTLRCSSQSGHNTVSWYQQALGQGPQFIFQYYREEENGRGNFPPRFSGLQFPNYSSELNVNALELDDSALYLCASSPTAGTTFNTGELFFGEGSRLTVL.

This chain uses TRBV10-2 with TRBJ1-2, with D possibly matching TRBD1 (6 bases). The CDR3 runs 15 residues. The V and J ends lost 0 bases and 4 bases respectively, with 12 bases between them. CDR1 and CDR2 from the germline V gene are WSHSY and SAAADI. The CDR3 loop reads CASSESPGVVYGYTF. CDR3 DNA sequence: TGCGCCAGCAGTGAGTCCCCAGGGGTAGTCTATGGCTACACCTTC.

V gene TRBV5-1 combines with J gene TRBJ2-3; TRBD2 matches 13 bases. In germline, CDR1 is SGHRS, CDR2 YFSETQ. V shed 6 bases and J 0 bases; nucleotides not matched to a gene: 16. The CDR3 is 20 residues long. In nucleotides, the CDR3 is TGCGCCAGCACCGATAGACCGGGGACTAGCGGGGTTACTAGCACAGATACGCAGTATTTT. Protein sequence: CASTDRPGTSGVTSTDTQYF.

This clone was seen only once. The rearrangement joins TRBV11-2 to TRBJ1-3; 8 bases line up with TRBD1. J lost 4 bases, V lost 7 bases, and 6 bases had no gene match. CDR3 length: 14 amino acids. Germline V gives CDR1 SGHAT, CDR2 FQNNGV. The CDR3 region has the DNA TGTGCCAGCATGACAGGGGTGTTAGGAAACACCATATATTTT. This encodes CASMTGVLGNTIYF.

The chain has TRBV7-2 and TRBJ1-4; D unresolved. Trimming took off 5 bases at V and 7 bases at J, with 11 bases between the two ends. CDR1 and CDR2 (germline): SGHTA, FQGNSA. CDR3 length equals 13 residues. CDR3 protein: CASSKYAGEKLFF. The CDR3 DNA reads TGTGCCAGCAGCAAGTACGCCGGTGAAAAACTGTTTTTT.